Reported below is one T cell receptor (beta chain). At the DNA level, this CDR3 is encoded by other sequences in the same sample as well. In the PCR, 60 Vbeta and 13 Jbeta primers were used. Produced via immunoSEQ multiplex PCR; TCRdb's table is partial and in-frame only. This table holds tens of thousands of clones, approximately 81% found once. This sample stems from a study of cytomegalovirus exposure and HLA in healthy donors. The sequence came from a woman aged 25 to 39 in good health and CMV-seronegative. Sequencing was done on a sample of PBMCs.

For the CDR3, the DNA is TGTGCCAGCAGTGAGGGGCCTTACAATGAGCAGTTCTTC. Protein product: CASSEGPYNEQFF. V and J are TRBV2 and TRBJ2-1; a possible D gene is TRBD1 (5 bases). Germline values: CDR1 SNHLY, CDR2 FYNNEI. CDR3 length: 13 amino acids. V was clipped by 3 bases and J by 4 bases, with 7 bases between them.